The 23 T cell receptor beta chains reported below all come from one sample, sequenced in a study of regulatory T cells (dated by TCRdb to 2017 to 2018). The study at large found these results: Hydrophobic residues at CDR3 positions 6 and 7 were enriched in conventional CD4+ T cells from CD3G-deficient patients, which suggests more self-reactive specificities.

The method was the immunoSEQ multiplex PCR assay. The multiplex PCR used 52 forward TRBV primers and 13 reverse TRBJ primers, with assay-based and computational corrections for amplification bias. TCRdb took this table from immuneACCESS and kept in-frame rearrangements with V and J called. Such tables lack part of the clones; where checked against another copy, unresolved V genes explain under half of the gap, and the rest is unexplained. In all, the sample holds about 18,000 clones, and 70% to 85% of those were seen once. The ten largest clones take up around 8% of the sample. Their cognate antigens are unknown. Sequencing was performed on conventional CD4+ T cells sorted from blood. Every receptor here comes from a person aged 30 to 40 with CD3G deficiency.

This clone has more than one count but fewer than ten. For the CDR3, the DNA is TGTGCCAGCAGCTTGGCGGCCTCCTACGAGCAGTACTTC. Its protein product is CASSLAASYEQYF. The rearrangement joins TRBV7-8 to TRBJ2-7, with no clear D. V shed 3 bases and J shed 0 bases, with 6 bases lying between them. The germline gives CDR1 SGHVS, CDR2 FQNEAQ. The CDR3 spans 13 residues. The entire variable domain, with the rest obtained from reference TRBV7-8 and TRBJ2-7, is as follows: GAGVSQSPRYKVAKRGQDVALRCDPISGHVSLFWYQQALGQGPEFLTYFQNEAQLDKSGLPSDRFFAERPEGSVSTLKIQRTQQEDSAVYLCASSLAASYEQYFGPGTRLTVT.

The V and J genes are TRBV11-2 and TRBJ2-7; TRBD1 agrees at 9 bases. With V trimmed by 1 base and J by 3 bases, 10 bases remained unmatched. Looked up from germline, CDR1 is SGHAT and CDR2 is FQNNGV. There are 17 residues in the CDR3. CDR3 bases: TGTGCCAGCAGCTTAGGGTCTGGACAGGGGAGACACTACGAGCAGTACTTC. Its translation is CASSLGSGQGRHYEQYF.

V usage is TRBV28 and J usage is TRBJ1-2; 9 positions agree with TRBD1. The CDR3 is 13 residues long. The V gene end was trimmed by 0 bases and the J gene end by 7 bases; junction bases not matched to a gene: 0. The germline gives CDR1 MDHEN, CDR2 SYDVKM. The CDR3 DNA is TGTGCCAGCAGTTTATGGGACAGGGGTGGCTACACCTTC. This gives the protein CASSLWDRGGYTF.

The J gene is TRBJ1-1, the V gene TRBV6-6, with D perhaps TRBD1 (6 bases). Germline V gives CDR1 MNHNY, CDR2 SVGAGI (reference sequence). This CDR3 has 13 residues. The V and J ends lost 7 bases and 7 bases respectively, with 16 bases between them. CDR3 sequence (DNA): TGTGCCAGCACCCACAGGGTTTCAGGTGAAGCTTTCTTT. Protein sequence: CASTHRVSGEAFF.

The chain uses TRBV6-5 and TRBJ2-7; 8 bases agree with TRBD2. J gave up 3 bases and V 6 bases, and 7 bases lay outside the gene matches. The CDR3 consists of 14 residues. The germline CDR1 and CDR2 sequences are MNHEY and SVGAGI. The CDR3 bases are TGTGCCAGCAGGCCCGGGGGGGGCGGCTACGAGCAGTACTTC. As protein: CASRPGGGGYEQYF.

This clone was seen more than once but under ten times. This chain uses TRBV19 with TRBJ2-3, with D hard to call. The V gene lost 9 bases and the J gene lost 6 bases, with 7 bases spanning the gap. CDR3 length equals 10 residues. CDR1 LNHDA and CDR2 SQIVND come from the germline V gene (reference sequence). CDR3 in DNA: TGTGCCAGATTCGCGGATACGCAGTATTTT. Amino acids: CARFADTQYF.

The rearrangement links TRBV7-9 to TRBJ2-3; TRBD2 might be the D (6 bases). Germline CDR1 and CDR2: SEHNR and FQNEAQ (reference sequence). This CDR3 has 15 residues. V dropped 3 bases and J dropped 6 bases, with 16 bases sitting between them. This chain's CDR3 is CASSFVRSSADTQYF. The CDR3 region has the DNA TGTGCCAGCAGCTTTGTACGATCTAGCGCCGATACGCAGTATTTT. The variable domain in full, completed from reference TRBV7-9 and TRBJ2-3, reads DTGVSQNPRHKITKRGQNVTFRCDPISEHNRLYWYRQTLGQGPEFLTYFQNEAQLEKSRLLSDRFSAERPKGSFSTLEIQRTEQGDSAMYLCASSFVRSSADTQYFGPGTRLTVL.

In this sample, this clone turned up once. V usage is TRBV6-1 and J usage is TRBJ2-7; 8 nucleotides agree with TRBD2. CDR1 MNHNS and CDR2 SASEGT come from the germline V gene. With V trimmed by 1 base and J by 3 bases, 5 bases remained unmatched. CDR3 length: 15 residues. The CDR3 DNA reads TGTGCCAGCAGTGAAGGAGGGACTAGACGCTACGAGCAGTACTTC. Its translation is CASSEGGTRRYEQYF.

The genes are TRBV5-1 and TRBJ1-1; 8 nucleotides line up with TRBD1. The CDR3 consists of 14 residues. CDR1 and CDR2 from the germline V gene are SGHRS and YFSETQ. After removal of 4 bases from V and 3 bases from J, the junction contained 5 bases not matched to a gene. The CDR3 loop reads CASSRTGWDTEAFF. The CDR3 DNA reads TGCGCCAGCAGCCGGACAGGGTGGGACACTGAAGCTTTCTTT. The full variable domain, completed using reference TRBV5-1 and TRBJ1-1, is KAGVTQTPRYLIKTRGQQVTLSCSPISGHRSVSWYQQTPGQGLQFLFEYFSETQRNKGNFPGRFSGRQFSNSRSEMNVSTLELGDSALYLCASSRTGWDTEAFFGQGTRLTVV.

The V call is TRBV28, the J call TRBJ1-1; 7 bases are shared with TRBD1. Germline V gene data show CDR1 as MDHEN and CDR2 as SYDVKM. This CDR3 is 15 amino acids long. V was clipped by 4 bases and J by 4 bases; unmatched bases: 9. CDR3: CASSSSATGSTEAFF. CDR3 sequence (DNA): TGTGCCAGCAGTTCATCGGCGACAGGGAGCACTGAAGCTTTCTTT.

The rearrangement links TRBV7-8 to TRBJ2-5, with no clear D. Germline CDR1 reads SGHVS; CDR2 reads FQNEAQ. The CDR3 is made up of 14 amino acids. V was trimmed by 5 bases and J by 4 bases, leaving 14 bases between them. CDR3 sequence reads: CASSPAKDRETQYF. The CDR3 DNA reads as TGTGCCAGCAGCCCCGCGAAGGATCGAGAGACCCAGTACTTC.

The rearrangement uses TRBV6-1 and TRBJ1-6, with D possibly being TRBD1 (5 bases). Germline values: CDR1 MNHNS, CDR2 SASEGT. CDR3 size: 14 residues. V was clipped by 6 bases and J by 7 bases, with 13 bases between them. DNA for the CDR3: TGTGCCAGCAGGCCGGGACTCAACAATTCACCCCTCCACTTT. This gives the protein CASRPGLNNSPLHF.

This sequence joins TRBV5-1 and TRBJ2-7; 11 bases are shared with TRBD2. V trimming: 2 bases; J trimming: 6 bases; junction bases outside the gene matches: 7. The CDR3 covers 15 residues. The germline V gene encodes CDR1 SGHRS and CDR2 YFSETQ. In DNA form, the CDR3 reads TGCGCCAGCAGCTTCGCTAGCGGGAGGTCTTCCGAGCAGTACTTC. This encodes CASSFASGRSSEQYF.

The chain is built from TRBV6-6 and TRBJ2-1; no clear D. CDR3 length: 12 amino acids. From germline, CDR1 is MNHNY and CDR2 SVGAGI (reference sequence). The germline V and J ends were trimmed by 6 bases and 5 bases, with 8 bases remaining between them. Here the CDR3 reads CASSPFHNEQFF. The CDR3 bases are TGTGCCAGCAGCCCCTTCCACAATGAGCAGTTCTTC.

Comment on this clone: The sample carries other DNA sequences with the same CDR3. V is TRBV5-1 and J is TRBJ2-5; 11 bases map to TRBD2. After removal of 0 bases from V and 4 bases from J, the junction contained 5 bases not matched to a gene. Germline V gene lookup returns CDR1 SGHRS and CDR2 YFSETQ. This CDR3 has 16 amino acids. The CDR3 loop is CASSLGGLAGGETQYF. Here the CDR3 DNA reads TGCGCCAGCAGCTTGGGAGGGCTAGCGGGAGGAGAGACCCAGTACTTC.

The genes are TRBV5-1 and TRBJ2-3, with D possibly being TRBD1 (5 bases). The length of the CDR3 is 14 residues. Germline V gene lookup returns CDR1 SGHRS and CDR2 YFSETQ. V was trimmed by 0 bases and J by 6 bases, leaving 11 bases between them. The CDR3 coding sequence is TGCGCCAGCAGCTTGGGGGCAGGGCCCGATACGCAGTATTTT. Translation gives CASSLGAGPDTQYF.

The chain links TRBV5-1 to TRBJ2-7; tentative D call: TRBD2 (6 bases). The CDR3 length is 14 residues. Germline V gives CDR1 SGHRS, CDR2 YFSETQ. With 0 bases removed from V and 5 bases from J, the gap between germline ends came to 12 bases. CDR3 loop: CASSLGDLGNEQYF. The CDR3 DNA follows: TGCGCCAGCAGCTTGGGGGACTTGGGCAACGAGCAGTACTTC. Looking up the rest from reference TRBV5-1 and TRBJ2-7 gives the full variable domain: KAGVTQTPRYLIKTRGQQVTLSCSPISGHRSVSWYQQTPGQGLQFLFEYFSETQRNKGNFPGRFSGRQFSNSRSEMNVSTLELGDSALYLCASSLGDLGNEQYFGPGTRLTVT.

The chain is built from TRBV7-9 and TRBJ1-3, with D possibly TRBD1 on 5 matching bases. V lost 1 base and J 4 bases, leaving 11 bases between the germline ends. The germline gives CDR1 SEHNR, CDR2 FQNEAQ (reference sequence). This CDR3 region has 15 residues. The CDR3, as DNA: TGTGCCAGCAGCTTAGGATCCGGACAAGGAAACACCATATATTTT. Amino acids: CASSLGSGQGNTIYF.

The J gene is TRBJ2-3, the V gene TRBV5-1; the match to TRBD1 covers 7 bases. Per the germline V gene, CDR1 is SGHRS and CDR2 is YFSETQ. With V trimmed by 0 bases and J by 5 bases, 6 bases remained unmatched. This CDR3 comprises 15 residues. The CDR3 DNA follows: TGCGCCAGCAGCTTGGCAGACAGGGCCGGAGATACGCAGTATTTT. This codes for CASSLADRAGDTQYF.

This rearrangement joins TRBV11-2 to TRBJ1-1; 7 bases align to TRBD1. J gave up 3 bases and V 5 bases, and 6 bases lay outside the gene matches. The CDR3 length is 14 residues. CDR1 SGHAT and CDR2 FQNNGV come from the germline V gene. In DNA form, the CDR3 reads TGTGCCAGCAGCACGAAGGGACAGCACACTGAAGCTTTCTTT. This encodes CASSTKGQHTEAFF.

The gene calls are TRBV6-1 and TRBJ2-6, with D possibly TRBD2 on 6 matching bases. Trimming cost V 2 bases and J 1 base, with 12 bases left between them. The CDR3 is 17 amino acids. Germline CDR1 and CDR2: MNHNS and SASEGT. The CDR3 DNA reads TGTGCCAGCAGTGAAAATGCCGGGACTTCTGGGGCCAACGTCCTGACTTTC. Its translation is CASSENAGTSGANVLTF.

This rearrangement joins TRBV19 to TRBJ1-5; D unresolved. V shed 3 bases and J shed 3 bases, with 9 bases lying between them. This CDR3 has 14 residues. Germline V gene sequence: CDR1 LNHDA, CDR2 SQIVND (reference sequence). CDR3 in DNA: TGTGCCAGTAGTATTTACCAATTCAATCAGCCCCAGCATTTT. Its protein product is CASSIYQFNQPQHF.

The V and J genes are TRBV19 and TRBJ1-1, with D possibly matching TRBD1 (5 bases). Looked up from germline, CDR1 is LNHDA and CDR2 is SQIVND (reference sequence). There are 13 residues in the CDR3. V was clipped by 5 bases and J by 6 bases, with 13 bases between them. This CDR3 reads CASSSKAGAEAFF. CDR3 DNA sequence: TGTGCCAGTAGTTCTAAGGCGGGGGCTGAAGCTTTCTTT.